Described below is a single T cell receptor beta chain sequence and its context. MiXCR was run by TCRdb on the 5' RACE reads, yielding one entry per CDR3 protein. The data contain 200,000 to 300,000 distinct CDR3 sequences, around 13% of them singletons. Trimming shortened V by 7 bases and J by 1 base, and 16 bases separated the two germline ends. Germline lookup yields CDR1 SQVTM and CDR2 ANQGSEA. This CDR3 contains 15 residues. The data belong to a study of T cells after yellow fever vaccination. The J gene is TRBJ2-2, the V gene TRBV29-1, with D possibly TRBD1 on 6 matching bases. Source: CD4+ T cells sorted from PBMCs, taken 45 days after the yellow fever booster vaccination. The receptor was isolated from a man between 25 and 39 years old who received the YFV17D yellow fever vaccine. CDR3 DNA: TGCAGCGCTGGGGCCCGCAGGGGGAACACCGGGGAGCTGTTTTTT. This gives the protein CSAGARRGNTGELFF.